The 18 T cell receptor beta chains in this list originate from one sample, sequenced in a study of human T cells and chemical hapten exposure. As to time point: pre-sensitization, week 0. Treatment specified: therapeutic diphenylcyclopropenone sensitization with weekly scalp DPC. MiXCR, applied by TCRdb to the RACE reads, yields one record per CDR3 protein. Of tens of thousands of distinct CDR3 sequences listed, 10% to 11% are singletons. Sequenced here: whole blood, sampled in connection with sensitization to the hapten diphenylcyclopropenone (DPC). Source of these receptors: a woman aged 45-59 years with alopecia areata. Some clones in this sample may be carry-over from other donors' samples.

This clonotype has ten or more counts. The chain combines TRBV7-9 with TRBJ1-2; a possible D gene is TRBD1 (5 bases). The germline gives CDR1 SEHNR, CDR2 FQNEAQ (reference sequence). The CDR3 totals 15 residues. Trimming cost V 1 base and J 8 bases, with 17 bases left between them. The CDR3 loop is CASSLDAGRGEGYTF. For the CDR3, the DNA is TGTGCCAGCAGCTTAGATGCAGGGAGAGGCGAGGGCTACACCTTC.

V usage is TRBV21-1 and J usage is TRBJ2-3. TRBV21-1 is tagged as a pseudogene. This CDR3 has 12 residues. The CDR3 is CASRNRTDTQYF. The DNA for the CDR3 is TGTGCCAGCAGGAACAGAACAGATACGCAGTATTTT.

This chain joins TRBV12-3 or TRBV12-4 and TRBJ2-1, with 8 bases lining up with TRBD1. CDR3 length: 16 amino acids. V lost 5 bases to trimming and J lost 0 bases; unmatched junction nucleotides: 6. CDR3 region: CASSIHTGGSYNEQFF. The CDR3 DNA reads TGTGCCAGCAGTATCCATACAGGGGGCTCCTACAATGAGCAGTTCTTC.

The table lists this clonotype with many counts. The chain is built from TRBV12-3 or TRBV12-4 and TRBJ2-4; D not certain. The V end was cut by 1 base, the J end by 5 bases, with 9 bases between. The CDR3 extends over 14 amino acids. The CDR3: CASSLGNHQNIQYF. For the CDR3, the DNA is TGTGCCAGCAGTTTAGGGAACCATCAAAACATTCAGTACTTC.

This clonotype has at least ten counts. As DNA, the CDR3 is TGTGCCAGCAGGGATCAGGGGGCTTCTAACTATGGCTACACCTTC. This translates into CASRDQGASNYGYTF. This chain uses TRBV2 with TRBJ1-2; 8 positions match TRBD1. CDR3 length equals 15 residues. Germline CDR1 and CDR2: SNHLY and FYNNEI. V lost 6 bases to trimming and J lost 0 bases; unmatched junction nucleotides: 6.

CDR3 sequence reads: CASSAAGGGTGELFF. The DNA for the CDR3 is TGTGCCAGCAGTGCCGCCGGGGGCGGCACCGGGGAGCTGTTTTTT. The V call is TRBV6-1, the J call TRBJ2-2, with D perhaps assigned TRBD1 or TRBD2 (6 bases each). V was cut by 4 bases and J by 4 bases, with 13 bases left in between. CDR3 length equals 15 residues. Germline loops: CDR1 MNHNS, CDR2 SASEGT.

The sample holds many counts of this clonotype. This chain uses TRBV6-4 with TRBJ2-2; D is ambiguous. Germline loops: CDR1 MRHNA, CDR2 SNTAGT. CDR3 size: 13 residues. The V and J ends lost 6 bases and 6 bases respectively, with 11 bases between them. In DNA, the CDR3 is TGTGCCAGCAGCACCATAGGTTCCGGGGAGCTGTTTTTT. Its translation: CASSTIGSGELFF.

This clonotype occurred many times. The V and J genes are TRBV12-3 or TRBV12-4 and TRBJ1-6, with D uncertain. Trimming cost V 1 base and J 10 bases, with 14 bases left between them. The CDR3 loop spans 15 amino acids. The CDR3 here is CASSLGGRLSSPLHF. The DNA for the CDR3 is TGTGCCAGCAGTTTAGGTGGGCGTCTCTCCTCACCCCTCCACTTT.

This clonotype was observed a few times. The J gene is TRBJ2-6, the V gene TRBV5-6; no definite D call. The CDR3 totals 12 residues. The V end was cut by 6 bases, the J end by 10 bases, with 11 bases between. Looked up from germline, CDR1 is SGHDT and CDR2 is YYEEEE. The CDR3 protein is CASTLGENVLTF. In DNA form, the CDR3 reads TGTGCCAGCACCCTTGGGGAAAACGTCCTGACTTTC.

This clonotype appeared many times. The chain carries TRBV20-1 and TRBJ2-1; TRBD1 might be the D (6 bases). Trimming removed 0 bases at V and 8 bases at J, with 20 bases between. There are 16 residues in the CDR3. In germline, CDR1 is DFQATT, CDR2 SNEGSKA (reference sequence). CDR3: CSARDVGAPRSDEQFF. The CDR3 DNA reads as TGCAGTGCTAGAGATGTGGGGGCCCCCCGGAGTGATGAGCAGTTCTTC.

V and J are TRBV20-1 and TRBJ2-1; D is perhaps TRBD2 (6 bases). Germline assignment: CDR1 DFQATT and CDR2 SNEGSKA (reference sequence). CDR3 length equals 16 residues. With 6 bases removed from V and 0 bases from J, the gap between germline ends came to 18 bases. DNA of the CDR3: TGCAGTGCCCCCCGCGGGGTCGGCAGCTCCTACAATGAGCAGTTCTTC. It is translated as CSAPRGVGSSYNEQFF.

The V gene is TRBV12-3 or TRBV12-4, the J gene TRBJ1-1; a weak D match, TRBD1 (5 bases). The CDR3 spans 13 residues. With 3 bases removed from V and 4 bases from J, the gap between germline ends came to 9 bases. As DNA, the CDR3 is TGTGCCAGCAGTTTTTCCAGGGCCACTGAAGCTTTCTTT. Protein sequence: CASSFSRATEAFF.

This clonotype was found many times. This rearrangement joins TRBV7-9 to TRBJ1-5; 8 nucleotides agree with TRBD1. V lost 5 bases and J lost 4; bases outside the gene matches: 7. CDR3 length: 15 amino acids. Germline CDR1 and CDR2: SEHNR and FQNEAQ (reference sequence). The CDR3 region is CASSDRGALNQPQHF. The CDR3 DNA follows: TGTGCCAGCAGCGACAGGGGCGCGCTGAATCAGCCCCAGCATTTT.

Many counts were recorded for this clonotype. V gene TRBV28 combines with J gene TRBJ2-7; 7 bases are a match to TRBD1. The CDR3 is 14 amino acids. The germline gives CDR1 MDHEN, CDR2 SYDVKM. Trimming removed 6 bases from V and 2 bases from J; junction bases left unmatched: 7. CDR3 in DNA: TGTGCCAGCAGAGGGCAGGGGGAAACCTACGAGCAGTACTTC. Protein sequence: CASRGQGETYEQYF.

This clonotype was seen more than once but under ten times. The V gene is TRBV3-1, the J gene TRBJ2-1; 13 nucleotides match TRBD2. Trimming took 3 bases from V and 6 from J; bases not matched to a gene: 2. The germline V gene encodes CDR1 LGHDT and CDR2 YNNKEL (reference sequence). The CDR3 contains 15 residues. This CDR3 is CASSQGLAGRNEQFF. In DNA, the CDR3 is TGTGCCAGCAGCCAGGGACTAGCGGGACGCAATGAGCAGTTCTTC.

The chain employs TRBV6-2 or TRBV6-3 and TRBJ2-1, with 9 nucleotides matching TRBD2. Looked up from germline, CDR1 is MNHEY and CDR2 is SVGEGT. This CDR3 contains 16 residues. V shed 4 bases, J shed 8 bases, and the junction held 12 bases outside the gene matches. DNA for the CDR3: TGTGCCAGCAGTTCCTTCCTTAGCGGGGGACGGGATGAGCAGTTCTTC. Its translation: CASSSFLSGGRDEQFF.

This clonotype occurred many times. The chain combines TRBV12-3 or TRBV12-4 with TRBJ1-1, with D perhaps TRBD1 (6 bases). The V and J ends lost 7 bases and 4 bases respectively, with 22 bases between them. This CDR3 has 16 amino acids. The CDR3 bases are TGTGCCAGCAACTTAGGTAGGGACAAGATTCTCACTGAAGCTTTCTTT. This sequence encodes CASNLGRDKILTEAFF.

The V call is TRBV9, the J call TRBJ2-3; 7 bases are a match to TRBD1. Germline-derived CDR1 and CDR2 are SGDLS and YYNGEE. This CDR3 is 16 amino acids long. The junction had 10 bases not matched to a gene; V was cut back by 1 base and J by 5 bases. CDR3 coding DNA: TGTGCCAGCAGCGTATTGCCGACAGGGAGTAGAGATACGCAGTATTTT. This codes for CASSVLPTGSRDTQYF.